These 8 T cell receptor beta chains came from one sample sequenced in a study of Ad26.COV2.S vaccination and SARS-CoV-2 variants. Here immunoSEQ multiplex PCR was the method, and the copy in TCRdb shows in-frame clones only, minus some. The sample has about 420,000 clones; around 87% are singletons. The treatment: 15 to 20 received Ad26.COV2.S at low or high dose, single or two shots; about 5 received placebo; per-sample allocation not given. Day 63 after the first vaccine or placebo injection was the time point for sampling. The sample consisted of peripheral blood, taken in a trial of Ad26.COV2.S vaccine versus placebo. These receptors originate from a person aged 18-65 years who received the Ad26.COV2.S COVID-19 vaccine or a placebo.

The chain is built from TRBV30 and TRBJ2-5; no reliable D call. V lost 7 bases, J lost 1 base, and 13 bases lay in between. This CDR3 comprises 13 residues. Per germline, CDR1 GTSNPN and CDR2 SVGIG (reference sequence). CDR3: CAFSVGLQETQYF. The CDR3 region has the DNA TGTGCCTTTTCGGTCGGCCTCCAAGAGACCCAGTACTTC.

This clone was counted a single time. This sequence joins TRBV28 and TRBJ1-6, with D possibly being TRBD1 (5 bases). The CDR3 loop spans 12 amino acids. Trimming removed 8 bases from V and 7 bases from J, with 9 bases in between. Germline CDR1 is MDHEN and CDR2 is SYDVKM. CDR3 sequence (DNA): TGTGCCAGCGGCAGGGCGAATTCACCCCTCCACTTT. It is translated as CASGRANSPLHF.

The gene calls are TRBV7-9 and TRBJ2-1; D is ambiguous. The V gene's germline CDR1 is SEHNR and CDR2 FQNEAQ (reference sequence). The germline V and J ends were trimmed by 4 bases and 4 bases, with 8 bases remaining between them. The CDR3 consists of 13 residues. As DNA, the CDR3 is TGTGCCAGCAGCTCTCGCCAGTACAATGAGCAGTTCTTC. Protein: CASSSRQYNEQFF.

This chain joins TRBV4-3 and TRBJ1-5, with no clear D. From germline, CDR1 is LGHNA and CDR2 YSLEER. The CDR3 covers 16 residues. Trimming cost V 0 bases and J 2 bases, with 11 bases left between them. CDR3 sequence: CASSQEPQWGNQPQHF. CDR3 bases: TGCGCCAGCAGCCAAGAACCCCAATGGGGCAATCAGCCCCAGCATTTT.

The CDR3 region has the DNA TGTGCCAGTAGCATCGGGACAGGGGGTTACAATGAGCAGTTCTTC. Its translation is CASSIGTGGYNEQFF. This chain connects TRBV19 to TRBJ2-1; 11 nucleotides match TRBD1. The V gene end was trimmed by 6 bases and the J gene end by 4 bases; junction bases not matched to a gene: 5. CDR3 size: 15 residues. CDR1 and CDR2 (germline): LNHDA, SQIVND (reference sequence).

CDR3 sequence: CASSLSSGGAGANVLTF. CDR3 DNA: TGCGCCAGCAGCTTGAGTTCAGGAGGCGCTGGGGCCAACGTCCTGACTTTC. The chain links TRBV5-1 to TRBJ2-6, with D maybe TRBD2 (5 bases). CDR1 is SGHRS, CDR2 YFSETQ, per germline. The CDR3 spans 17 residues. The V end lost 1 base, the J end lost 2 bases, and 13 bases lay between the germline ends.

The gene calls are TRBV30 and TRBJ1-2; D is unclear. The V gene lost 4 bases and the J gene lost 2 bases, with 8 bases spanning the gap. The germline V gene has CDR1 GTSNPN and CDR2 SVGIG (reference sequence). This CDR3 is 12 amino acids long. The CDR3 is CAWKNRNYGYTF. The CDR3 nucleotides read TGTGCCTGGAAAAACAGAAACTATGGCTACACCTTC.

The genes are TRBV7-6 and TRBJ1-5; tentatively, D is TRBD1 (5 bases). The CDR3 loop spans 16 amino acids. The germline V and J ends were trimmed by 1 base and 0 bases, with 10 bases remaining between them. Germline CDR1 and CDR2: SGHVS and FNYEAQ. CDR3 protein: CASSLVGGGSNQPQHF. In DNA, the CDR3 is TGTGCCAGCAGCTTAGTGGGGGGAGGTAGCAATCAGCCCCAGCATTTT.